In this sample, the clone carrying this TCR beta chain turned up a few times. Its specificity is not known. Unique molecular identifiers were attached to individual cDNA molecules. Each CDR3 protein is one row after TCRdb ran MiXCR on the 5' RACE reads. The sample consists of 27,000 or so distinct CDR3 sequences, 6.6% of them appearing once. The data belong to a study of early T cells in non-severe SARS-CoV-2 infection. In the study overall: Sequencing was performed on bulk RNA from unsorted whole blood, leaving chains unpaired.

CDR3 size: 14 residues. Germline lookup yields CDR1 DFQATT and CDR2 SNEGSKA (reference sequence). After removal of 5 bases from V and 5 bases from J, the junction contained 6 bases not matched to a gene. Study-wide findings and caveats: Matches to VDJdb favored anti-spike CD8 responses and missed private and CD4 specificities.

Sequencing input: whole blood. The V and J genes are TRBV20-1 and TRBJ2-5; 12 positions agree with TRBD2. This receptor was identified in an adult who was a healthcare worker with PCR-confirmed SARS-CoV-2 infection or an uninfected control (not recorded which). The CDR3 DNA follows: TGCAGTGCTCGCTCTAGCGGGAGGGAGGAGACCCAGTACTTC. It specifies CSARSSGREETQYF.